The 29 T cell receptor beta chains below come from one sample, sequenced in a study of Graves' ophthalmopathy and Graves' hyperthyroidism. RNA transcripts provided the template for amplifying TCR beta CDR3 regions. Following a first-round RT-PCR that used HTBI primers, a second-round multiplex PCR was carried out. One entry per CDR3 protein results from TCRdb running MiXCR on the multiplex PCR reads. Of a few hundred thousand distinct CDR3 sequences in the sample, around 16% were seen once. Sequenced: peripheral blood. The receptors were gathered from a young woman with Graves' ophthalmopathy.

This clonotype was counted ten times or more. This chain joins TRBV28 and TRBJ2-7, with D possibly being TRBD1 or TRBD2 (5 bases each). Trimming cost V 8 bases and J 1 base, with 15 bases left between them. Germline CDR1 MDHEN, CDR2 SYDVKM. The CDR3 totals 14 residues. CDR3 in DNA: TGTGCCAGCTTGGACACCCGAGGGTCCTACGAGCAGTACTTC. It encodes CASLDTRGSYEQYF.

This clonotype was observed a few times. The chain links TRBV4-2 to TRBJ2-7; 7 bases align to TRBD1. V lost 0 bases and J lost 2; bases outside the gene matches: 4. Germline V lookup: CDR1 LGHNA, CDR2 YNFKEQ. This CDR3 is built from 15 residues. CDR3 loop: CASSQEWDSPYEQYF. The CDR3 DNA follows: TGTGCCAGCAGCCAAGAATGGGACAGCCCCTACGAGCAGTACTTC.

This clonotype was seen repeatedly, ten times or more. V and J are TRBV29-1 and TRBJ2-5; TRBD1 matches at 11 bases. V lost 3 bases, J lost 5 bases, and 11 bases stayed unmatched. The CDR3 covers 16 residues. CDR1 is SQVTM, CDR2 ANQGSEA, per germline. CDR3 amino acids: CSVERPTDRGPETQYF. Here the CDR3 DNA reads TGCAGCGTTGAGCGCCCCACGGACAGGGGGCCTGAGACCCAGTACTTC.

The chain links TRBV28 to TRBJ1-2; no clear D gene. Germline V lookup: CDR1 MDHEN, CDR2 SYDVKM. The CDR3 sequence is 12 residues long. The ends were cut back, 8 bases at V and 6 bases at J, with 13 bases in the middle. The CDR3 protein is CASGIRLDGYTF. The CDR3 DNA follows: TGTGCCAGCGGCATCCGGCTGGATGGCTACACCTTC.

This clonotype has a count of ten or more. V gene TRBV13 combines with J gene TRBJ2-7; the match to TRBD1 covers 9 bases. Germline CDR1 PRHDT, CDR2 FYEKMQ (reference sequence). The CDR3 loop spans 15 amino acids. The trim removed 4 bases at V and 3 bases at J, leaving 7 bases unmatched. This CDR3 reads CASSSSQDRGYEQYF. CDR3 nucleotides: TGTGCCAGCAGCTCGAGCCAGGACAGGGGCTACGAGCAGTACTTC.

This clonotype showed up many times. This chain connects TRBV7-2 to TRBJ1-2; 10 positions agree with TRBD1. The CDR3 consists of 15 residues. The trim removed 6 bases at V and 1 base at J, leaving 5 bases unmatched. CDR1 and CDR2 (germline): SGHTA, FQGNSA. The DNA of the CDR3 is TGTGCCAGCAGTCCGGGACAGGGGAGTAACTATGGCTACACCTTC. Amino acids: CASSPGQGSNYGYTF.

This clonotype has ten or more counts. The rearrangement uses TRBV6-1 and TRBJ2-7; D might be TRBD1 (6 bases). Trimming cost V 7 bases and J 0 bases, with 13 bases left between them. Germline V gene sequence: CDR1 MNHNS, CDR2 SASEGT. This CDR3 contains 14 residues. In DNA form, the CDR3 reads TGTGCCAGCACGACAGGCCAATACTCCTACGAGCAGTACTTC. Protein product: CASTTGQYSYEQYF.

This clonotype was observed many times. This chain uses TRBV28 with TRBJ1-6; the match to TRBD1 covers 7 bases. J was trimmed by 7 bases and V by 2 bases; bases with no gene match: 5. There are 15 residues in the CDR3. Germline V lookup: CDR1 MDHEN, CDR2 SYDVKM. CDR3 sequence reads: CASSLMGQLNSPLHF. The CDR3 DNA follows: TGTGCCAGCAGTTTAATGGGACAGCTCAATTCACCCCTCCACTTT.

In its sample, this clonotype was seen a few times. The chain joins TRBV20-1 to TRBJ2-7, with D tentatively TRBD2 (6 bases). V dropped 3 bases and J dropped 5 bases, with 14 bases sitting between them. This CDR3 is 13 amino acids long. CDR1 and CDR2 (germline): DFQATT, SNEGSKA (reference sequence). CDR3 sequence reads: CSASRDSIHEQYF. The CDR3 DNA follows: TGCAGTGCTAGCCGGGACTCCATACACGAGCAGTACTTC.

This chain joins TRBV6-1 and TRBJ1-2; TRBD1 is a possible D gene (5 bases). CDR1 and CDR2 from the germline V gene are MNHNS and SASEGT. This CDR3 is 14 amino acids long. V was pared by 6 bases and J by 4 bases, with 15 bases between. Written as DNA, the CDR3 is TGTGCCAGCAGCCCCGGGGGGACTGGCTATGGCTACACCTTC. It is translated as CASSPGGTGYGYTF.

There are many counts of this clonotype. V gene TRBV20-1 combines with J gene TRBJ2-7; TRBD1 might be the D (5 bases). Germline V lookup: CDR1 DFQATT, CDR2 SNEGSKA (reference sequence). CDR3 length: 17 amino acids. Trimming pared 0 bases from V and 4 bases from J, leaving 22 bases between. The CDR3 protein is CSAREGQGILHFYEQYF. The DNA for the CDR3 is TGCAGTGCTAGAGAGGGGCAAGGGATCCTACATTTTTACGAGCAGTACTTC.

Many counts were recorded for this clonotype. The rearrangement uses TRBV6-2 or TRBV6-3 and TRBJ2-7; 9 bases are a match to TRBD1. Looked up from germline, CDR1 is MNHEY and CDR2 is SVGEGT. The CDR3 has 14 amino acids. Trimming cost V 6 bases and J 3 bases; bases outside gene matches: 6. The CDR3 region is CASRPRTGVYEQYF. As DNA, the CDR3 is TGTGCCAGCAGACCTCGGACAGGGGTCTACGAGCAGTACTTC.

This clonotype was detected ten times or more. The chain recombines TRBV20-1 with TRBJ2-7; the D is unclear. The length of the CDR3 is 12 residues. The germline gives CDR1 DFQATT, CDR2 SNEGSKA (reference sequence). V shed 5 bases and J shed 1 base, with 9 bases lying between them. DNA of the CDR3: TGCAGTGCTCCCGAGAAGTCCTACGAGCAGTACTTC. This codes for CSAPEKSYEQYF.

In its sample, this clonotype was seen many times. The V and J genes are TRBV6-5 and TRBJ2-5; weak D call: TRBD2 (6 bases). V lost 5 bases and J lost 7, with 17 bases in between. This CDR3 comprises 14 residues. Germline lookup yields CDR1 MNHEY and CDR2 SVGAGI. CDR3 loop: CASSIEFAGGTQYF. Here the CDR3 DNA reads TGTGCCAGCAGTATTGAATTTGCCGGGGGGACCCAGTACTTC.

The sample holds many counts of this clonotype. The chain is built from TRBV5-1 and TRBJ2-6, with D possibly being TRBD1 (6 bases). CDR1 is SGHRS, CDR2 YFSETQ, per germline. The CDR3 covers 19 residues. The V gene lost 0 bases and the J gene lost 1 base, with 17 bases spanning the gap. This CDR3 is CASSLVGDTRGSGANVLTF. CDR3 nucleotides: TGCGCCAGCAGCTTGGTTGGGGACACTCGGGGATCTGGGGCCAACGTCCTGACTTTC.

This chain links TRBV20-1 with TRBJ2-7, with D perhaps TRBD2 (5 bases). V was cut by 6 bases and J by 6 bases, with 12 bases left in between. The germline CDR1 and CDR2 sequences are DFQATT and SNEGSKA (reference sequence). This CDR3 is 11 amino acids long. CDR3 DNA sequence: TGCAGTGCGAGCACGGCGGGCGAGCAGTACTTC. This sequence encodes CSASTAGEQYF.

This clonotype was found many times. This chain connects TRBV7-3 to TRBJ2-2; possibly TRBD2 for D (6 bases). There are 14 residues in the CDR3. Germline V gene data show CDR1 as SGHTA and CDR2 as FQGTGA. V was trimmed by 7 bases and J by 5 bases, leaving 14 bases between them. The CDR3 nucleotides are TGTGCCAGCACCATCAAACGGGGGACCGGGGAGCTGTTTTTT. Translating it yields CASTIKRGTGELFF.

This clonotype occurred many times. The chain combines TRBV6-5 with TRBJ1-1; 7 bases match TRBD1. V shed 6 bases, J shed 10 bases, and the junction held 11 bases outside the gene matches. The germline V gene encodes CDR1 MNHEY and CDR2 SVGAGI. This CDR3 spans 13 amino acids. As DNA, the CDR3 is TGTGCCAGCAGCGCCCCTACAGGGGCGAGAGCTTTCTTT. As protein: CASSAPTGARAFF.

Of note for this clonotype: At one of its ends the junction is not consistent with the germline gene, which may arise from a read error. The rearrangement links TRBV7-2 to TRBJ2-7; no clear D gene. This CDR3 is built from 13 residues. Germline CDR1 is SGHTA and CDR2 is FQGNSA. DNA for the CDR3: TGTTCCAGCAGCCTAGGGTGGGGTTACGAGCAGTACTTC. Residues: CSSSLGWGYEQYF.

This clonotype was detected many times. V usage is TRBV20-1 and J usage is TRBJ2-7; either TRBD1 or TRBD2 may fit D (5 bases each). The CDR3 is 12 amino acids. Trimming stripped 7 bases from V and 4 bases from J, with 14 bases between. Germline V lookup: CDR1 DFQATT, CDR2 SNEGSKA (reference sequence). The CDR3 DNA follows: TGCAGTGTCCGGGACCCTCGGTACGAGCAGTACTTC. This translates into CSVRDPRYEQYF.

This clonotype was counted at least ten times. The V and J genes are TRBV10-3 and TRBJ2-2, with D perhaps matching TRBD1 or TRBD2 (5 bases each). V was pared by 6 bases and J by 13 bases, with 15 bases between. The CDR3 is made up of 12 amino acids. Germline loops: CDR1 ENHRY, CDR2 SYGVKD. DNA of the CDR3: TGTGCCATCAGGGGACCGAGTGAAGGGCTGTTTTTT. Translation gives CAIRGPSEGLFF.

This clonotype was observed many times. The rearrangement links TRBV7-2 to TRBJ1-2, with no clear D. V lost 2 bases to trimming and J lost 8 bases, with 15 bases between them. The CDR3 totals 14 residues. Germline loops: CDR1 SGHTA, CDR2 FQGNSA. In nucleotides, the CDR3 is TGTGCCAGCAGCTTAACATTTACAGTCGAGGGCTACACCTTC. Its protein is CASSLTFTVEGYTF. Complete variable domain (other parts from reference TRBV7-2 and TRBJ1-2): GAGVSQSPSNKVTEKGKDVELRCDPISGHTALYWYRQSLGQGLEFLIYFQGNSAPDKSGLPSDRFSAERTGGSVSTLTIQRTQQEDSAVYLCASSLTFTVEGYTFGSGTRLTVV.

This clonotype was counted many times. V usage is TRBV20-1 and J usage is TRBJ2-5; 8 nucleotides align to TRBD2. The CDR3 extends over 13 amino acids. In germline, CDR1 is DFQATT, CDR2 SNEGSKA (reference sequence). V gave up 3 bases and J gave up 5 bases; unmatched junction bases: 5. In DNA, the CDR3 is TGCAGTGCTAGCGGGGGGGCACTTGAGACCCAGTACTTC. Translation gives CSASGGALETQYF.

The chain joins TRBV11-1 to TRBJ2-7; TRBD2 might be the D (7 bases). The CDR3 runs to 16 residues. Germline-derived CDR1 and CDR2 are SGHAT and FQDESV (reference sequence). V gave up 2 bases and J gave up 1 base, with 15 bases separating them. The CDR3 DNA reads as TGTGCCAGCAGCTTAAGGGGGGGTTACAGTTCCTACGAGCAGTACTTC. Its protein product is CASSLRGGYSSYEQYF.

The chain employs TRBV7-2 and TRBJ1-3; 7 positions match TRBD1. Trimming at V came to 5 bases and at J to 8 bases, leaving 9 bases not matched to a gene. The germline CDR1 and CDR2 sequences are SGHTA and FQGNSA. The CDR3 length is 14 residues. The CDR3 DNA is TGTGCCAGCAGCCCGACAGGGTCCGAGGACACCATATATTTT. It specifies CASSPTGSEDTIYF. The variable domain in full, with the rest retrieved from reference TRBV7-2 and TRBJ1-3, is GAGVSQSPSNKVTEKGKDVELRCDPISGHTALYWYRQSLGQGLEFLIYFQGNSAPDKSGLPSDRFSAERTGGSVSTLTIQRTQQEDSAVYLCASSPTGSEDTIYFGEGSWLTVV.

This clonotype was seen at least ten times. This chain connects TRBV11-3 to TRBJ2-5; D is unclear. This CDR3 has 13 residues. Germline CDR1 reads SGHNT; CDR2 reads YENEEA. Deletions cut 8 bases from V and 1 base from J, with 11 bases between. The CDR3 loop reads CASAEDPQETQYF. The CDR3 nucleotides are TGTGCCAGCGCCGAGGATCCCCAAGAGACCCAGTACTTC.

This clonotype was found many times. The chain is built from TRBV2 and TRBJ1-1; D unresolved. Trimming shortened V by 4 bases and J by 0 bases, and 6 bases separated the two germline ends. This CDR3 has 13 amino acids. Germline V gives CDR1 SNHLY, CDR2 FYNNEI. CDR3 DNA sequence: TGTGCCAGCAGTGGGACCATGAACACTGAAGCTTTCTTT. It translates to CASSGTMNTEAFF.

This clonotype was found many times. CDR3 residues: CASGVGTQPQHF. The CDR3 region has the DNA TGTGCCAGCGGGGTGGGGACGCAGCCCCAGCATTTT. V and J are TRBV28 and TRBJ1-5, with a possible D match to TRBD1 (5 bases). The germline CDR1 and CDR2 sequences are MDHEN and SYDVKM. The CDR3 is 12 amino acids. Trimming left V 8 bases short and J 7 bases short, with 12 bases between.

This clonotype showed up many times. The rearrangement joins TRBV6-2 or TRBV6-3 to TRBJ1-5; possibly TRBD1 for D (6 bases). CDR1 is MNHEY, CDR2 SVGEGT, per germline. V lost 4 bases and J 2 bases, leaving 21 bases between the germline ends. The CDR3 totals 18 residues. This CDR3 reads CASSSTGGQGYRNQPQHF. The CDR3 nucleotides read TGTGCCAGCAGTTCCACCGGGGGGCAGGGTTATCGCAATCAGCCCCAGCATTTT.